These 3 T cell receptor beta chains came from one sample sequenced in a study of T cell responses to AZD1222 COVID-19 vaccine. Using immunoSEQ multiplex PCR, the repertoire was profiled, and TCRdb retains in-frame clones only, with some absent. This table holds 110,000 to 150,000 clones, more than 75% found once. This sample comprised peripheral blood, obtained 28 days after the second AZD1222 dose. The receptor source for this set is an adult who received the AZD1222 COVID-19 vaccine.

As DNA, the CDR3 is TGTGCCAGCAGTTACGGACAGGGGGACTATGGCTACACCTTC. This encodes CASSYGQGDYGYTF. The chain carries TRBV6-6 and TRBJ1-2, with TRBD1 matching over 10 bases. The CDR3 totals 14 residues. Germline loops: CDR1 MNHNY, CDR2 SVGAGI (reference sequence). V lost 2 bases and J lost 3; bases outside the gene matches: 0.

The rearrangement links TRBV19 to TRBJ1-5, with D maybe TRBD1 (6 bases). CDR1 and CDR2 from the germline V gene are LNHDA and SQIVND (reference sequence). Trimming stripped 0 bases from V and 4 bases from J, with 19 bases between. The CDR3 is 18 residues long. CDR3 residues: CASSIDVGRQGWNQPQHF. The DNA for the CDR3 is TGTGCCAGTAGTATAGATGTTGGGCGGCAGGGGTGGAATCAGCCCCAGCATTTT.

A single count supports this clone. The V call is TRBV7-9, the J call TRBJ2-7, with TRBD1 matching 7 bases. Per the germline V gene, CDR1 is SEHNR and CDR2 is FQNEAQ (reference sequence). The CDR3 spans 15 residues. V gave up 5 bases and J gave up 3 bases; unmatched junction bases: 10. The CDR3 region is CASSHYTTGRYEQYF. The CDR3 DNA reads as TGTGCCAGCAGCCATTACACGACAGGGCGCTACGAGCAGTACTTC.